This entry lists 8 T cell receptor beta chains sequenced from one sample in a study of graft-versus-host responses after intestinal transplantation. Clones were read by immunoSEQ multiplex PCR, and TCRdb kept only the in-frame ones, dropping some. The sample holds some 86,000 clones, around 91% seen once. No antigens are known for them. The sequencing here drew on unstimulated CD4+ T cells sorted from spleen or lymph node cells, taken before intestinal transplant. Receptors were obtained from a human donor who received an intestinal transplant.

This chain connects TRBV2 to TRBJ2-7; D is possibly TRBD1 (6 bases). The germline gives CDR1 SNHLY, CDR2 FYNNEI. This CDR3 comprises 13 residues. V was shortened by 10 bases and J by 7 bases, with 20 bases between the two germline ends. CDR3 loop: CANSRTERGEQYF. The DNA for the CDR3 is TGTGCCAATTCAAGGACAGAACGCGGGGAGCAGTACTTC.

The V call is TRBV19, the J call TRBJ1-5, with D possibly matching TRBD1 (5 bases). CDR3 length equals 15 residues. Germline values: CDR1 LNHDA, CDR2 SQIVND (reference sequence). V shed 3 bases and J shed 7 bases, with 16 bases lying between them. Written as DNA, the CDR3 is TGTGCCAGTAGTATGGGGTCAAACCAGGGCCAGCCCCAGCATTTT. Its translation: CASSMGSNQGQPQHF.

In nucleotides, the CDR3 is TGTGCCAGCAGTGATCCCAGTCCCCAAGAGACCCAGTACTTC. It is translated as CASSDPSPQETQYF. This chain uses TRBV25-1 with TRBJ2-5; D is uncertain. The germline CDR1 and CDR2 sequences are MGHDK and SYGVNS. This CDR3 comprises 14 residues. V was cut by 3 bases and J by 1 base, with 9 bases left in between. The full variable domain, its missing parts supplied by reference TRBV25-1 and TRBJ2-5, is EADIYQTPRYLVIGTGKKITLECSQTMGHDKMYWYQQDPGMELHLIHYSYGVNSTEKGDLSSESTVSRIRTEHFPLTLESARPSHTSQYLCASSDPSPQETQYFGPGTRLLVL.

The chain employs TRBV5-6 and TRBJ1-5, with unresolved D. Between the trimmed V and J ends, which lost 7 bases and 3 bases, there was a span of 11 bases. CDR1 and CDR2 from the germline V gene are SGHDT and YYEEEE. The CDR3 loop spans 13 amino acids. CDR3 coding DNA: TGTGCCAGCTCGAGGTCACCCAATCAGCCCCAGCATTTT. This sequence encodes CASSRSPNQPQHF. Combining the CDR3 with reference TRBV5-6 and TRBJ1-5 gives the whole variable domain DAGVTQSPTHLIKTRGQQVTLRCSPKSGHDTVSWYQQALGQGPQFIFQYYEEEERQRGNFPDRFSGHQFPNYSSELNVNALLLGDSALYLCASSRSPNQPQHFGDGTRLSIL.

This chain uses TRBV30 with TRBJ1-2; 10 nucleotides line up with TRBD1. J was trimmed by 6 bases and V by 3 bases; bases with no gene match: 13. Germline CDR1 GTSNPN, CDR2 SVGIG (reference sequence). The CDR3 is 16 residues long. In DNA form, the CDR3 reads TGTGCCTGGAGGAACCAAAACCGGGACAGGGGAAATGGCTACACCTTC. Translation gives CAWRNQNRDRGNGYTF.

The chain carries TRBV28 and TRBJ2-1, with 7 bases identical to TRBD2. The CDR3 sequence is 16 residues long. CDR1 and CDR2 from the germline V gene are MDHEN and SYDVKM. The V segment lost 3 bases and the J segment 7 bases; nucleotides outside the gene matches: 12. The CDR3 sequence is CASSFPGLEASNEQFF. The CDR3 nucleotides read TGTGCCAGCAGTTTCCCTGGACTAGAGGCGTCTAATGAGCAGTTCTTC.

This clone is a singleton in its sample. J is TRBJ2-3 and V is TRBV10-3, with TRBD2 matching 9 bases. CDR3 length: 13 amino acids. Germline assignment: CDR1 ENHRY and CDR2 SYGVKD. The junction had 6 bases not matched to a gene; V was cut back by 8 bases and J by 6 bases. Here the CDR3 reads CAIGTSWPDTQYF. CDR3 sequence (DNA): TGTGCCATCGGGACTAGCTGGCCGGATACGCAGTATTTT.

The V call is TRBV29-1, the J call TRBJ2-5; perhaps TRBD1 as D (5 bases). The germline gives CDR1 SQVTM, CDR2 ANQGSEA. CDR3 length: 14 residues. V was cut by 0 bases and J by 2 bases, with 10 bases left in between. The CDR3 DNA sequence: TGCAGCGTTGAAGATCCTCCAGGGCAAGAGACCCAGTACTTC. Protein product: CSVEDPPGQETQYF. The entire variable domain, with the rest obtained from reference TRBV29-1 and TRBJ2-5, is as follows: SAVISQKPSRDICQRGTSLTIQCQVDSQVTMMFWYRQQPGQSLTLIATANQGSEATYESGFVIDKFPISRPNLTFSTLTVSNMSPEDSSIYLCSVEDPPGQETQYFGPGTRLLVL.